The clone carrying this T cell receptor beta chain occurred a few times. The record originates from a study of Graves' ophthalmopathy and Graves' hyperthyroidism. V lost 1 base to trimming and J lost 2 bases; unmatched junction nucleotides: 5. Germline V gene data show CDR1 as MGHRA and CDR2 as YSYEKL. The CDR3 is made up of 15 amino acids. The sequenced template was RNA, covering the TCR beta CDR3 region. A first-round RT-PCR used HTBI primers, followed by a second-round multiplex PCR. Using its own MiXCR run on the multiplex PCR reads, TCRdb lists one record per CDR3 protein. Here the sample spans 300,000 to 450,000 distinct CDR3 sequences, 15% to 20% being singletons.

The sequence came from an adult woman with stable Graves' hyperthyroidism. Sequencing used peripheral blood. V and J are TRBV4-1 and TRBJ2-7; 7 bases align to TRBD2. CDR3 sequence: CASSQVAGVTYEQYF. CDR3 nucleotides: TGCGCCAGCAGCCAAGTTGCGGGAGTGACCTACGAGCAGTACTTC.